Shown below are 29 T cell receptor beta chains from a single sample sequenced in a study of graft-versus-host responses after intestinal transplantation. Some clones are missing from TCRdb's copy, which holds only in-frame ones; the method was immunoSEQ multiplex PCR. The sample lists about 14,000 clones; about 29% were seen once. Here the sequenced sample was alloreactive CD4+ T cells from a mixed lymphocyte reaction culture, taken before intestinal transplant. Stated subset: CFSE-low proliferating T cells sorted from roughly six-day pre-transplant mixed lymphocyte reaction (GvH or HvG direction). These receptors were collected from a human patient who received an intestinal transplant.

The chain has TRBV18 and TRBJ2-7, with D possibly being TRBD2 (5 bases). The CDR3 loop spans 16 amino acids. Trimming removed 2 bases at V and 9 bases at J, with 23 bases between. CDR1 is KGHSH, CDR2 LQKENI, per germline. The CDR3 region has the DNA TGTGCCAGCTCACCAGATTTTGGGCGGGCCAGCGCCGGGCAGTACTTC. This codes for CASSPDFGRASAGQYF.

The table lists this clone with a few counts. The CDR3 nucleotides are TGTGCCAGCAGCGCAGGACTAGCGGTATATCAGCAGTTCTTC. Protein product: CASSAGLAVYQQFF. The V and J genes are TRBV5-6 and TRBJ2-1; TRBD2 aligns across 10 bases. This CDR3 contains 14 residues. From germline, CDR1 is SGHDT and CDR2 YYEEEE. V lost 4 bases, J lost 11 bases, and 9 bases stayed unmatched.

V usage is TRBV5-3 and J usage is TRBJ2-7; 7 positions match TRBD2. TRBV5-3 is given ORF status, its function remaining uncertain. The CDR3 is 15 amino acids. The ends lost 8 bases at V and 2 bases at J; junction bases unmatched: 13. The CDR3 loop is CASSPGGTIAYEQYF. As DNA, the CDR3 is TGTGCCAGCAGCCCCGGGGGGACGATTGCCTACGAGCAGTACTTC.

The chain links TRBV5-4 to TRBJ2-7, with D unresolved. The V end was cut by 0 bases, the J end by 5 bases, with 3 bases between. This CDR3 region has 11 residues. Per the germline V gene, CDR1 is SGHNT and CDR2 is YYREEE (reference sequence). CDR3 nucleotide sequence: TGTGCCAGCAGCTTGGAGGACGAGCAGTACTTC. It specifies CASSLEDEQYF.

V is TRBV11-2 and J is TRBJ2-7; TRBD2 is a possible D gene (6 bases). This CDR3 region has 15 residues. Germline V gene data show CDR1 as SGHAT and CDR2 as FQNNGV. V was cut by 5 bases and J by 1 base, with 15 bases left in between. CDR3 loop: CASSKDGGRSYEQYF. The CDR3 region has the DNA TGTGCCAGCAGCAAAGACGGGGGTCGATCCTACGAGCAGTACTTC. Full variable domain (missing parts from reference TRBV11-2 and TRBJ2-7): EAGVAQSPRYKIIEKRQSVAFWCNPISGHATLYWYQQILGQGPKLLIQFQNNGVVDDSQLPKDRFSAERLKGVDSTLKIQPAKLEDSAVYLCASSKDGGRSYEQYFGPGTRLTVT.

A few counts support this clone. In DNA, the CDR3 is TGTGCCAGCAGTCGGGACAAAAACTATGGCTACACCTTC. Its protein product is CASSRDKNYGYTF. This sequence joins TRBV6-1 and TRBJ1-2, with D possibly TRBD1 on 6 matching bases. The CDR3 extends over 13 amino acids. Germline CDR1 and CDR2: MNHNS and SASEGT. V gave up 5 bases and J gave up 2 bases, with 9 bases separating them.

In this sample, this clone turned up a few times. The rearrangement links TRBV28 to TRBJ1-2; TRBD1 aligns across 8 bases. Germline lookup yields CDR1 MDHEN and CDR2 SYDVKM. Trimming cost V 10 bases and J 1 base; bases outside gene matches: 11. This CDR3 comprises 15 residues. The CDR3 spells CAIPESQGVNYGYTF. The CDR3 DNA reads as TGTGCCATCCCAGAGTCACAGGGGGTTAACTATGGCTACACCTTC.

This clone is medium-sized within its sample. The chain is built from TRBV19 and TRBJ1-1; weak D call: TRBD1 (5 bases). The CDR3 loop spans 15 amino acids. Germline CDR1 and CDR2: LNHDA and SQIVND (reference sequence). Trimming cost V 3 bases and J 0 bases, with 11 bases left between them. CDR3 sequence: CASSILGAVNTEAFF. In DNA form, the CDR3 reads TGTGCCAGTAGTATCCTCGGGGCGGTGAACACTGAAGCTTTCTTT.

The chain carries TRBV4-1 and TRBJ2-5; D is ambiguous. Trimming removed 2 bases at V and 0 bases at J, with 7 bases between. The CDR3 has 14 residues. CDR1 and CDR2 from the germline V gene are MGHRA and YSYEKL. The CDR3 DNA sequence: TGCGCCAGCAGCCAAAGCCCGAACCAAGAGACCCAGTACTTC. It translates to CASSQSPNQETQYF.

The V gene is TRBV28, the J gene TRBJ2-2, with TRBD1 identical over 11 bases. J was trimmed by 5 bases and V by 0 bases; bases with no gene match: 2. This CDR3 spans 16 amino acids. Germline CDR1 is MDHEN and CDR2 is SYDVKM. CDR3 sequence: CASSLWGTGGTGELFF. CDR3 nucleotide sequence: TGTGCCAGCAGTTTATGGGGGACAGGGGGTACCGGGGAGCTGTTTTTT.

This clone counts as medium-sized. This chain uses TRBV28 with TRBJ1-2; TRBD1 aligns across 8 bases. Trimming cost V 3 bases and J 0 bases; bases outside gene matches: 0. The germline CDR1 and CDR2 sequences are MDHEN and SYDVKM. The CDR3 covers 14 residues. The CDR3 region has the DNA TGTGCCAGCAGTTTGGGACAGGCTAACTATGGCTACACCTTC. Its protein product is CASSLGQANYGYTF.

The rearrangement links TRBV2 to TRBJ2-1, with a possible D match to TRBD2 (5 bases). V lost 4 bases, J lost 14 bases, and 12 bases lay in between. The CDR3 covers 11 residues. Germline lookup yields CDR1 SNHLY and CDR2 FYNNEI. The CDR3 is CASSAPGKKFF. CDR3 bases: TGTGCCAGCAGTGCCCCGGGAAAAAAGTTCTTC.

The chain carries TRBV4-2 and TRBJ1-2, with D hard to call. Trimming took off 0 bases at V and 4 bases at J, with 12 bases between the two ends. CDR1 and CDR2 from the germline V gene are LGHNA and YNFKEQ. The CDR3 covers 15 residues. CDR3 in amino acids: CASSQDDGPFYGYTF. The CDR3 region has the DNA TGTGCCAGCAGCCAAGATGACGGGCCCTTCTATGGCTACACCTTC.

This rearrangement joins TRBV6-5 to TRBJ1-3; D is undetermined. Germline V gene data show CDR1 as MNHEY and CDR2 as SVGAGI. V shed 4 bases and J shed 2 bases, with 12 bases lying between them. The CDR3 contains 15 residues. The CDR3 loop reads CASSSWVEAGNTIYF. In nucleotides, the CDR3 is TGTGCCAGCAGTTCTTGGGTCGAGGCTGGAAACACCATATATTTT.

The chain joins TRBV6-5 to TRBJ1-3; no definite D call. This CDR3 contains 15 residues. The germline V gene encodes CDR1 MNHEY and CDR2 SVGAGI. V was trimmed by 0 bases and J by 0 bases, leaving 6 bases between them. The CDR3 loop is CASSYSIVSGNTIYF. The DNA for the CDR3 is TGTGCCAGCAGTTACTCGATTGTCTCTGGAAACACCATATATTTT.

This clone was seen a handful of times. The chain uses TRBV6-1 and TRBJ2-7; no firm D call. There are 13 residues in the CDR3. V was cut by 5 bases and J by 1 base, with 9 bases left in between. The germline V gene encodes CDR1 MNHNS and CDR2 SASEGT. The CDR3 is CASSSPGSYEQYF. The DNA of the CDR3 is TGTGCCAGCAGTTCCCCTGGGTCCTACGAGCAGTACTTC.

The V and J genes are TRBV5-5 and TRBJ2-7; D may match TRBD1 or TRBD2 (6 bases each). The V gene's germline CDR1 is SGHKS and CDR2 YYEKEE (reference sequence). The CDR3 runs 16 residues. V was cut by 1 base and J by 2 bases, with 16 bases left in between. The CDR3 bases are TGTGCCAGCAGCTTGCTACAGGGAGGCAAAACCTACGAGCAGTACTTC. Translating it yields CASSLLQGGKTYEQYF.

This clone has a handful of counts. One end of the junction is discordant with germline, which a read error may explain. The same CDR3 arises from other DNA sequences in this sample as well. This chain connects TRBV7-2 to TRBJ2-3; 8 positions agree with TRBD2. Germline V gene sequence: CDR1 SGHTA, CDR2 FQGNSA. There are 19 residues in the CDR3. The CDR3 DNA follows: TGTGCCAGCAGCATCCCCCGGTCTAGCGGGTTACCTAGCACAGATACGCAGTACTTT. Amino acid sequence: CASSIPRSSGLPSTDTQYF.

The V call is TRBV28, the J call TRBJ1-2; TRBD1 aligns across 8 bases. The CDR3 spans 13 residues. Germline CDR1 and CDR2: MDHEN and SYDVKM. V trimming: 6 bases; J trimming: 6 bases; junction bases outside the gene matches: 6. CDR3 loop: CASRTDRVNGYTF. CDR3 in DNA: TGTGCCAGCAGAACGGACAGGGTGAATGGCTACACCTTC.

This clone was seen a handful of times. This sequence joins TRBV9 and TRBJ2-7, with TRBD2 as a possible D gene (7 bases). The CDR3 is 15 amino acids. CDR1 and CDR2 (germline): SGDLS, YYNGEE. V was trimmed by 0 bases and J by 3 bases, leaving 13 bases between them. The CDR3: CASSVDLGGGYEQYF. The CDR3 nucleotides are TGTGCCAGCAGCGTAGATTTGGGAGGGGGCTACGAGCAGTACTTC.

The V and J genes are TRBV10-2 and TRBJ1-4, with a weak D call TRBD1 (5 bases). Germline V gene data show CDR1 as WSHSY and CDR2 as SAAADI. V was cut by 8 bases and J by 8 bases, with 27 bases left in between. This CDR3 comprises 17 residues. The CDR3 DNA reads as TGCGCCAGCCCCAATACCACTCCAACGTGGGGGGAAGAAAAACTGTTTTTT. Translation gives CASPNTTPTWGEEKLFF.

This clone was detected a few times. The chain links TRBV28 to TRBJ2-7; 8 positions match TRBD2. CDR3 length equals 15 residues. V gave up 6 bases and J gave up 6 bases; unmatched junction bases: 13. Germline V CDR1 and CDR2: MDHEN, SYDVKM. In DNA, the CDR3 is TGTGCCAGCAGGTCTCCGGGACTAGGACTCTCCGAGCAGTACTTC. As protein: CASRSPGLGLSEQYF.

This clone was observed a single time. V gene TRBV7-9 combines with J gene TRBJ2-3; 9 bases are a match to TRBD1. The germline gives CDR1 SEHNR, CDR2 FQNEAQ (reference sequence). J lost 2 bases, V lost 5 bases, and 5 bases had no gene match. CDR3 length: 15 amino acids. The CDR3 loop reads CASSTTGGLTDTQYF. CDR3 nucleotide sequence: TGTGCCAGCAGCACAACAGGGGGCCTCACAGATACGCAGTATTTT. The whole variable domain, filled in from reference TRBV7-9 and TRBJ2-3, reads DTGVSQNPRHKITKRGQNVTFRCDPISEHNRLYWYRQTLGQGPEFLTYFQNEAQLEKSRLLSDRFSAERPKGSFSTLEIQRTEQGDSAMYLCASSTTGGLTDTQYFGPGTRLTVL.

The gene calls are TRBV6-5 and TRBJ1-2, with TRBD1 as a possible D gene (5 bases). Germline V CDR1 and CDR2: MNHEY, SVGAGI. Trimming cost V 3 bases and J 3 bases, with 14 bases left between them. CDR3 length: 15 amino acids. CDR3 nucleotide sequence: TGTGCCAGCAGTTATATCGGGGCCCGGGACTATGGCTACACCTTC. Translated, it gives CASSYIGARDYGYTF.

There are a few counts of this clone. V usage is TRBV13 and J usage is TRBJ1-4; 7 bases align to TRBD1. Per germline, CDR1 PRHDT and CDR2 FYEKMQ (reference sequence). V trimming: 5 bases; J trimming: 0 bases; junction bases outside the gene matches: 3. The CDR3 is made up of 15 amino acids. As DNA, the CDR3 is TGTGCCAGCAGCCAGGGGACAGCAACTAATGAAAAACTGTTTTTT. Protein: CASSQGTATNEKLFF.

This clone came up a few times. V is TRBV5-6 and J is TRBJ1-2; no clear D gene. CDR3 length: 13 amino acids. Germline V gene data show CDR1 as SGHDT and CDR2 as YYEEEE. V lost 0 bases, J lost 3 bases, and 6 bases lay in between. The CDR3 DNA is TGTGCCAGCAGCTTGGATTGGGACTATGGCTACACCTTC. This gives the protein CASSLDWDYGYTF.

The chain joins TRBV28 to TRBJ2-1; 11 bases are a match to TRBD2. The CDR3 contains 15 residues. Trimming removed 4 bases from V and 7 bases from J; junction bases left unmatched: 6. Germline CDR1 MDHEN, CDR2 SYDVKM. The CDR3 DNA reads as TGTGCCAGCAGTTCCGTTACTAGCGGGAGTAATGAGCAGTTCTTC. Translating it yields CASSSVTSGSNEQFF.

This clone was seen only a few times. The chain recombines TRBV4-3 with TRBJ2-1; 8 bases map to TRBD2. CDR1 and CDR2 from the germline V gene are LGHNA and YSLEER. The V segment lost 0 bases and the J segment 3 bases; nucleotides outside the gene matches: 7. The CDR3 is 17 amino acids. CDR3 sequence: CASSQDRGGNLYNEQFF. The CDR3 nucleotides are TGCGCCAGCAGCCAAGATCGGGGGGGGAACCTCTACAATGAGCAGTTCTTC.

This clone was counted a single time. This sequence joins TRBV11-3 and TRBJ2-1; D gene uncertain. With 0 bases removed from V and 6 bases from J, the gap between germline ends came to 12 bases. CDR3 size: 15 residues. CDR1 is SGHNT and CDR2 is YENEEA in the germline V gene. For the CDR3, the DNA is TGTGCCAGCAGCTTAGATTCGCGAGACTTCAATGAGCAGTTCTTC. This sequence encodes CASSLDSRDFNEQFF.